This T cell receptor beta chain came from a study of shared clonotypes between healthy human individuals. For the study at large: Per donor, three plates held CD4 naive cells, three held CD4 memory, two held CD8 naive and one held CD8 memory. Study-level results: Non-shared clonotypes showed lower generation probabilities than clonotypes common to all four donors.

This clone has at least ten counts. Its target is not known. TCRdb keeps only in-frame clones here, not all; method: immunoSEQ multiplex PCR. This table holds approximately 1,000,000 clones, 70% to 85% found once. The source of this sequence is a man between 18 and 35 years old in good health. Some clones in this sample may be carry-over from other donors' samples. The sequenced sample consisted of memory CD4+ T cells from PBMCs. The subset denotes: CD45RA-negative fraction.

The CDR3: CASSSGTWATGELFF. As DNA, the CDR3 is TGCGCCAGCAGCAGCGGGACTTGGGCCACCGGGGAGCTGTTTTTT. This chain uses TRBV5-1 with TRBJ2-2; 7 bases match TRBD2. CDR1 SGHRS and CDR2 YFSETQ come from the germline V gene. V was pared by 4 bases and J by 4 bases, with 7 bases of the junction left unmatched. The CDR3 spans 15 residues. Filled out from reference TRBV5-1 and TRBJ2-2, the complete variable domain reads KAGVTQTPRYLIKTRGQQVTLSCSPISGHRSVSWYQQTPGQGLQFLFEYFSETQRNKGNFPGRFSGRQFSNSRSEMNVSTLELGDSALYLCASSSGTWATGELFFGEGSRLTVL.